This T cell receptor (beta chain) was retrieved from a study of blood T cell repertoires in COVID-19. At the level of the study: COVID-19 samples, acute and convalescent, were from the United States, Italy and Spain.

Trimming left V 0 bases short and J 2 bases short, with 10 bases between. This CDR3 region has 15 residues. Germline CDR1 reads SGHRS; CDR2 reads YFSETQ. Profiling relied on immunoSEQ multiplex PCR, and the TCRdb table lists in-frame clones only, not all of them. Among under 200,000 clones listed, 88% were seen once. The sequencing input was peripheral blood. The receptor comes from a man aged 18 to 30 with active or convalescent COVID-19. The rearrangement uses TRBV5-1 and TRBJ2-3, with D uncertain. This CDR3 reads CASSLDGPPTDTQYF. CDR3 coding DNA: TGCGCCAGCAGCTTGGACGGTCCTCCCACAGATACGCAGTATTTT.